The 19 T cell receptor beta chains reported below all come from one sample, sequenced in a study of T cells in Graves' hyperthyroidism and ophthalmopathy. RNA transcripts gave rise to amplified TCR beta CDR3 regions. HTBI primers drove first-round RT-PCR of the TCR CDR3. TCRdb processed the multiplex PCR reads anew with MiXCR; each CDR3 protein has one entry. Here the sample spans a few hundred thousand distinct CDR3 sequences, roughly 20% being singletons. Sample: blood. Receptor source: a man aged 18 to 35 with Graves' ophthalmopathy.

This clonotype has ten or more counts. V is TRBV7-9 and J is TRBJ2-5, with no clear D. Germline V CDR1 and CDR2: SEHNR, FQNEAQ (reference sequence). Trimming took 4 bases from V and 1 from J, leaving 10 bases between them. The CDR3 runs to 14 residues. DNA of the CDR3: TGTGCCAGCAGCTCCCAAACTTTCCAAGAGACCCAGTACTTC. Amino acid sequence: CASSSQTFQETQYF.

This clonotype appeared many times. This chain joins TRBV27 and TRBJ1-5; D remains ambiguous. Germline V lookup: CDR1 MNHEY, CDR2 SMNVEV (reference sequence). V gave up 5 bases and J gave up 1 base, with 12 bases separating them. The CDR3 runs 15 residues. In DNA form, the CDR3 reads TGTGCCAGCAGTGTCGGGTTAAAAAGCAATCAGCCCCAGCATTTT. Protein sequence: CASSVGLKSNQPQHF.

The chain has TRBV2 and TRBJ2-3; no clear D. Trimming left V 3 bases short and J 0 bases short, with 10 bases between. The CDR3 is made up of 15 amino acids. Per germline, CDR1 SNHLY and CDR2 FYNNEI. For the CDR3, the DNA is TGTGCCAGCAGTGATCCCTATCGGAGCACAGATACGCAGTATTTT. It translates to CASSDPYRSTDTQYF.

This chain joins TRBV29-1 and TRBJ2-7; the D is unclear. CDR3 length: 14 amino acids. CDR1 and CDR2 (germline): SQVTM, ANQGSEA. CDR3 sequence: CTDEPRISSYEQYF. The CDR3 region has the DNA TGCACCGACGAACCGAGGATAAGCTCCTACGAGCAGTACTTC.

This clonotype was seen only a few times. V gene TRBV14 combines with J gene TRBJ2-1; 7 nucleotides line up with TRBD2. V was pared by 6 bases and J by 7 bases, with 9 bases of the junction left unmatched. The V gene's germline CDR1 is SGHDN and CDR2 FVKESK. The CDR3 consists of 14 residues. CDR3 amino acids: CASSPSWGGNEQFF. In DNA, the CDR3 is TGTGCCAGCAGTCCCAGTTGGGGGGGGAATGAGCAGTTCTTC.

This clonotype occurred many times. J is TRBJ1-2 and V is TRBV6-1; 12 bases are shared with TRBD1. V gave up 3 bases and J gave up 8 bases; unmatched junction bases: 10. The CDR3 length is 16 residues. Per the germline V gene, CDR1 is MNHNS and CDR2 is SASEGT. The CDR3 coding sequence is TGTGCCAGCAGTGACGGGGGGGGACAGGGGGCTTGGGGCTACACCTTC. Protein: CASSDGGGQGAWGYTF.

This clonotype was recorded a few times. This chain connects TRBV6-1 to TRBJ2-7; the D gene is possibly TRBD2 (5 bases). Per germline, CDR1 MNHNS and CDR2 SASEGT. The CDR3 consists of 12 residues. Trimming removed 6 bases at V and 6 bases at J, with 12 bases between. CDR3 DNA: TGTGCCAGCAGCAGAGGGTTAGGCGAGCAGTACTTC. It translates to CASSRGLGEQYF.

The CDR3 spells CASSLVHSQETQYF. CDR3 DNA sequence: TGTGCCAGCAGCTTAGTTCACAGTCAAGAGACCCAGTACTTC. The J gene is TRBJ2-5, the V gene TRBV7-8, with D unresolved. The CDR3 runs 14 residues. The germline V gene has CDR1 SGHVS and CDR2 FQNEAQ. V shed 1 base and J shed 2 bases, with 8 bases lying between them.

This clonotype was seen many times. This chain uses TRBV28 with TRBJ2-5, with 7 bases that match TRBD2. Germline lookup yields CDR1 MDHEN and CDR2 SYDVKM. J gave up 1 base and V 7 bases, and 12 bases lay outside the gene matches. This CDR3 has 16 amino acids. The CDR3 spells CASNPGGSGPQETQYF. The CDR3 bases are TGTGCCAGCAATCCGGGGGGTTCCGGGCCCCAAGAGACCCAGTACTTC.

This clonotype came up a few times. The chain's CDR3 is CSARGASFNYGYTF. CDR3 DNA: TGCAGTGCTAGGGGAGCCAGCTTTAACTATGGCTACACCTTC. The chain links TRBV20-1 to TRBJ1-2; no definite D call. The CDR3 loop spans 14 amino acids. V lost 3 bases and J 1 base, leaving 12 bases between the germline ends. The germline V gene has CDR1 DFQATT and CDR2 SNEGSKA (reference sequence).

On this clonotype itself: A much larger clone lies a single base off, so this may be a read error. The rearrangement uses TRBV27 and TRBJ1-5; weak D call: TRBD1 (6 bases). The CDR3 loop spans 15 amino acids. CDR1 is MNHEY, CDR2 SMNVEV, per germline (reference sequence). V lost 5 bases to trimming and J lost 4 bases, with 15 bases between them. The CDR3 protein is CASSLSNQGNQPQHF. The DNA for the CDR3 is TGTGCCAGCAGTCTTTCAAACCAGGGGAATCAGCCCCAGCATTTT.

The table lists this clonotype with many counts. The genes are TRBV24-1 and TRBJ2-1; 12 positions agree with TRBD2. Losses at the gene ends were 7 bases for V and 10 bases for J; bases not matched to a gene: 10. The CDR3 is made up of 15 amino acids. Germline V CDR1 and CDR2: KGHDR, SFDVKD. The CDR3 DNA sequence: TGTGCCACCAGCGCTCTAGCGGGGGGGCCGGGCGAGCAGTTCTTC. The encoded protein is CATSALAGGPGEQFF.

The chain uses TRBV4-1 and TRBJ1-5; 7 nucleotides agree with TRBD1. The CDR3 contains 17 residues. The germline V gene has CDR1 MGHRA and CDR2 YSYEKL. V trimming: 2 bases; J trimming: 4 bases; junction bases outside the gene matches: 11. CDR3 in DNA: TGCGCCAGCAGCCAACCTACGGGGGGGACAGAGAATCAGCCCCAGCATTTT. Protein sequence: CASSQPTGGTENQPQHF.

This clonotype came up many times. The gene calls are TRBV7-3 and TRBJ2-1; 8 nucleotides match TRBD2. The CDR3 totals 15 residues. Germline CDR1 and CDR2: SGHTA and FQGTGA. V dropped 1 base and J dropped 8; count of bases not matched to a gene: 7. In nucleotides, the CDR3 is TGTGCCAGCAGCTTAAGCGGGGGGCCCGGAGATGAGCAGTTCTTC. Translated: CASSLSGGPGDEQFF. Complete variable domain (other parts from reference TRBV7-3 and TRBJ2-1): GAGVSQTPSNKVTEKGKYVELRCDPISGHTALYWYRQSLGQGPEFLIYFQGTGAADDSGLPNDRFFAVRPEGSVSTLKIQRTERGDSAVYLCASSLSGGPGDEQFFGPGTRLTVL.

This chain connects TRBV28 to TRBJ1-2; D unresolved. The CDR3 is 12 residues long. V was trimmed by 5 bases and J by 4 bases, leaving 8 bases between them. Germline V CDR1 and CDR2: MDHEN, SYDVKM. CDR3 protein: CASSPVVYGYTF. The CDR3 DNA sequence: TGTGCCAGCAGTCCTGTTGTCTATGGCTACACCTTC.

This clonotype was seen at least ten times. In DNA form, the CDR3 reads TGTGCCAGCAGCGGCGATTACAATGAGCAGTTCTTC. This translates into CASSGDYNEQFF. The chain is built from TRBV3-1 and TRBJ2-1; D not certain. Trimming cost V 5 bases and J 4 bases, with 6 bases left between them. Germline V CDR1 and CDR2: LGHDT, YNNKEL (reference sequence). The CDR3 sequence is 12 residues long.

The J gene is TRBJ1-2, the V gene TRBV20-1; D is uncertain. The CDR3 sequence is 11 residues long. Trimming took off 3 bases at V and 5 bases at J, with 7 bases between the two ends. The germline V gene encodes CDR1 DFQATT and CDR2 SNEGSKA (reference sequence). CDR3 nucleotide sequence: TGCAGTGCTAGTTTGGGTTATGGCTACACCTTC. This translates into CSASLGYGYTF.

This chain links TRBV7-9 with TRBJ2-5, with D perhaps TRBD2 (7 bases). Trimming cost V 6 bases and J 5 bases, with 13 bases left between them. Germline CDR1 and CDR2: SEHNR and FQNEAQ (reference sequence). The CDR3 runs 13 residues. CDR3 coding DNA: TGTGCCAGCAGGGGGGGGGGGCTCGAGACCCAGTACTTC. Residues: CASRGGGLETQYF.

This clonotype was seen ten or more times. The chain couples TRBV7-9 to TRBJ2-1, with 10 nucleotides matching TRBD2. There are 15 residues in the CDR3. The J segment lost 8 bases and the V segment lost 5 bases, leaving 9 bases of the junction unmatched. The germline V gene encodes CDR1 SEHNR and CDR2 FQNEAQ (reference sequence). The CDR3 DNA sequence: TGTGCCAGCAGCCTCTTAGCGGGGGGCCTCGATGAGCAGTTCTTC. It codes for CASSLLAGGLDEQFF.